This T cell receptor beta chain came from a study of regulatory T cells in long-lasting Graves disease. About this clonotype itself: Its target is unknown. One junction end does not reproduce the germline sequence, and a read error may be involved.

Assembly of TCR beta libraries relied on iRepertoire HTBI primers together with Arm-PCR of CDR3 regions. One entry per CDR3 protein results from TCRdb running MiXCR on the multiplex PCR reads. This table has hundreds of thousands of distinct CDR3 sequences, around 20% appearing once. As to time point: persistent/refractory GD, antithyroid drugs over 5 years with positive TRAb. The authors made the TCR library using RNA they extracted from PBMCs. Investigators report Graves' disease was diagnosed under American Thyroid Association guidelines. An endocrinology unit in Xi'an, China, supplied the patients. CDR1 is MDHEN, CDR2 SYDVKM, per germline. This CDR3 has 14 amino acids. General study results and limits: It was in persistent disease that TRBV28, TRBJ1-2 and TRBJ2-5 were favored.

Sequences were derived from peripheral blood mononuclear cells (PBMCs), sampled when the disease was refractory, from a patient treated with antithyroid drugs. The V gene is TRBV28, the J gene TRBJ1-2; D is unclear. The sequence derives from a female donor with Graves disease. CDR3 coding DNA: TGCGCCAGTAGTATAGACCTCGGACCATATGGCTACACCTTC. It specifies CASSIDLGPYGYTF.